Shown below are 9 T cell receptor beta chains from a single sample sequenced in a study of blood T cell repertoires in COVID-19. Sequencing used immunoSEQ multiplex PCR; TCRdb keeps in-frame clones, though not all of them. Seen here are just over 75,000 clones, around 83% observed once, and the top ten hold roughly 4%. Sequences were obtained from peripheral blood. The source is a man aged 45-65 years with acute or convalescent COVID-19.

This chain joins TRBV10-3 and TRBJ1-2; a weak D match, TRBD1 (5 bases). Trimming stripped 8 bases from V and 3 bases from J, with 13 bases between. The germline V gene has CDR1 ENHRY and CDR2 SYGVKD. The CDR3 is 13 residues long. In nucleotides, the CDR3 is TGTGCCATCGGGGCCGGTCGGTACTATGGCTACACCTTC. As protein: CAIGAGRYYGYTF.

This clone was seen more than once but under ten times. J is TRBJ2-3 and V is TRBV4-3; D is possibly TRBD1 (6 bases). CDR3 length: 15 amino acids. From germline, CDR1 is LGHNA and CDR2 YSLEER. Trimming took 1 base from V and 6 from J, leaving 14 bases between them. The CDR3 nucleotides are TGCGCCAGCAGCCAAGGAGCGATCCAGGGGGATACGCAGTATTTT. It specifies CASSQGAIQGDTQYF.

This chain links TRBV5-1 with TRBJ1-2; 7 bases are a match to TRBD1. The junction had 4 bases not matched to a gene; V was cut back by 0 bases and J by 8 bases. The CDR3 contains 13 residues. Germline lookup yields CDR1 SGHRS and CDR2 YFSETQ. DNA of the CDR3: TGCGCCAGCAGCTTGGGACAGGGAGAGGGCTACACCTTC. Protein: CASSLGQGEGYTF.

J is TRBJ1-1 and V is TRBV6-2 or TRBV6-3; TRBD1 agrees at 8 bases. The CDR3 is 15 amino acids. CDR1 is MNHEY and CDR2 is SVGEGT in the germline V gene. V lost 1 base to trimming and J lost 5 bases; unmatched junction nucleotides: 6. The chain's CDR3 is CASSYFGQGRTEAFF. The CDR3 region has the DNA TGTGCCAGCAGTTACTTCGGACAGGGACGGACTGAAGCTTTCTTT.

The chain carries TRBV6-1 and TRBJ2-3, with TRBD2 identical over 10 bases. From germline, CDR1 is MNHNS and CDR2 SASEGT. V was pared by 4 bases and J by 4 bases, with 8 bases of the junction left unmatched. The CDR3 contains 16 residues. The CDR3 is CASSVPSGGGSDTQYF. The CDR3, as DNA: TGTGCCAGCAGTGTACCTAGCGGGGGAGGTTCAGATACGCAGTATTTT.

The V gene is TRBV6-5, the J gene TRBJ1-1, with D maybe TRBD1 (5 bases). Germline CDR1 MNHEY, CDR2 SVGAGI. V was shortened by 5 bases and J by 7 bases, with 8 bases between the two germline ends. The length of the CDR3 is 11 residues. In DNA form, the CDR3 reads TGTGCCAGCAGTAACAGGCTTGAAGCTTTCTTT. Translating gives CASSNRLEAFF.

The rearrangement joins TRBV28 to TRBJ1-2, with unresolved D. The CDR3 is made up of 14 amino acids. With 7 bases removed from V and 2 bases from J, the gap between germline ends came to 14 bases. Germline CDR1 reads MDHEN; CDR2 reads SYDVKM. CDR3 coding DNA: TGTGCCAGCATGAGGCCGCGGAGCAACTATGGCTACACCTTC. Its protein is CASMRPRSNYGYTF.

V usage is TRBV4-3 and J usage is TRBJ1-5, with TRBD1 matching over 7 bases. The germline CDR1 and CDR2 sequences are LGHNA and YSLEER. The length of the CDR3 is 16 residues. Unmatched junction bases numbered 4, after V lost 0 bases and J lost 2 bases. CDR3 sequence (DNA): TGCGCCAGCAGCCAAGAGGTGCAGGGGGGCAATCAGCCCCAGCATTTT. It specifies CASSQEVQGGNQPQHF.

The chain's CDR3 is CAAGGTSYNSPLHF. Written as DNA, the CDR3 is TGTGCCGCCGGGGGTACCTCCTATAATTCACCCCTCCACTTT. The rearrangement joins TRBV19 to TRBJ1-6; tentatively, D is TRBD1 (5 bases). Germline assignment: CDR1 LNHDA and CDR2 SQIVND (reference sequence). V was shortened by 11 bases and J by 0 bases, with 11 bases between the two germline ends. The CDR3 extends over 14 amino acids.